What follows are 20 T cell receptor beta chains derived from one specimen sequenced in a study of T cell repertoires in cytomegalovirus infection. Each CDR3 protein gets one entry after TCRdb re-called the reads with MiXCR. The table records 500,000 or so distinct CDR3 sequences, approximately 15% of them present only once. Sequenced: CD8+ T cells from PBMCs. All receptors come from a human donor in good health (CMV status not recorded). Some clones in this sample may be carry-over from other donors' samples.

This clonotype has a handful of counts. This chain links TRBV13 with TRBJ2-5, with D unclear. CDR1 and CDR2 from the germline V gene are PRHDT and FYEKMQ (reference sequence). CDR3 length: 14 residues. V was clipped by 0 bases and J by 1 base, with 6 bases between them. Here the CDR3 DNA reads TGTGCCAGCAGCTTAGGAGCCACCCAAGAGACCCAGTACTTC. This gives the protein CASSLGATQETQYF.

This clonotype was detected many times. CDR3 amino acids: CASSEGTGPYEQYF. The CDR3 DNA sequence: TGTGCCAGCAGTGAGGGGACAGGGCCCTACGAGCAGTACTTC. The gene calls are TRBV12-3 or TRBV12-4 and TRBJ2-7; 9 bases line up with TRBD1. The CDR3 runs to 14 residues. The V and J ends lost 5 bases and 2 bases, in that order; junction bases with no gene match: 4.

The sample holds many counts of this clonotype. The J gene is TRBJ2-7, the V gene TRBV7-3; TRBD1 agrees at 7 bases. The CDR3 totals 13 residues. Germline CDR1 and CDR2: SGHTA and FQGTGA. J lost 6 bases, V lost 5 bases, and 7 bases had no gene match. CDR3 sequence: CASSPGTAREQYF. CDR3 bases: TGTGCCAGCAGCCCCGGGACAGCTCGCGAGCAGTACTTC.

The CDR3 region has the DNA TGCGCCAGCAGCACGCATCGGGGAAACACCATATATTTT. Translating it yields CASSTHRGNTIYF. This sequence joins TRBV4-1 and TRBJ1-3; D is unresolved. Germline V gene lookup returns CDR1 MGHRA and CDR2 YSYEKL. This CDR3 has 13 residues. V lost 5 bases, J lost 4 bases, and 9 bases lay in between.

CDR3 DNA: TGTGCCAGCAGCCAGGGGTCTTTAGGCAATCAGCCCCAGCATTTT. This encodes CASSQGSLGNQPQHF. The chain links TRBV27 to TRBJ1-5; a possible D gene is TRBD1 (6 bases). V was shortened by 6 bases and J by 2 bases, with 14 bases between the two germline ends. The CDR3 has 15 amino acids. From germline, CDR1 is MNHEY and CDR2 SMNVEV (reference sequence).

The chain has TRBV9 and TRBJ2-1; 7 positions agree with TRBD2. Unmatched junction bases numbered 16, after V lost 3 bases and J lost 4 bases. The CDR3 runs to 18 residues. Germline loops: CDR1 SGDLS, CDR2 YYNGEE. The CDR3 bases are TGTGCCAGCAGCGGAGACCAGTCCCGCGGGAGTAAGTACAATGAGCAGTTCTTC. Translated, it gives CASSGDQSRGSKYNEQFF.

The chain employs TRBV6-5 and TRBJ1-2; D gene ambiguous. From germline, CDR1 is MNHEY and CDR2 SVGAGI. V lost 6 bases to trimming and J lost 0 bases, with 17 bases between them. This CDR3 is built from 16 residues. The chain's CDR3 is CASRIRADGSNYGYTF. For the CDR3, the DNA is TGTGCCAGCAGGATTCGGGCGGACGGCTCTAACTATGGCTACACCTTC.

This clonotype was found a few times. CDR3 region: CASSFRLAGAGETQYF. The CDR3 DNA follows: TGTGCCAGCAGCTTTCGCTTGGCGGGGGCAGGAGAGACCCAGTACTTC. The gene calls are TRBV5-5 and TRBJ2-5; D is perhaps TRBD2 (7 bases). The V gene's germline CDR1 is SGHKS and CDR2 YYEKEE (reference sequence). Between the trimmed V and J ends, which lost 2 bases and 4 bases, there was a span of 18 bases. The CDR3 runs to 16 residues.

This clonotype has ten or more counts. The genes are TRBV7-9 and TRBJ1-4, with D tentatively TRBD1 (5 bases). The V end lost 4 bases, the J end lost 8 bases, and 20 bases lay between the germline ends. Germline CDR1 and CDR2: SEHNR and FQNEAQ (reference sequence). The CDR3 extends over 16 amino acids. CDR3 region: CASSYRPVGEEEKLFF. Here the CDR3 DNA reads TGTGCCAGCAGCTACCGTCCAGTAGGGGAGGAAGAAAAACTGTTTTTT.

The CDR3 bases are TGTGCCAGCAGTTTATCGGGCCGGAGTGAGCAGTTCTTC. Translating it yields CASSLSGRSEQFF. V and J are TRBV27 and TRBJ2-1; unclear D gene. Germline values: CDR1 MNHEY, CDR2 SMNVEV (reference sequence). Trimming cost V 0 bases and J 9 bases, with 9 bases left between them. This CDR3 is 13 amino acids long.

This clonotype occurred many times. V is TRBV12-5 and J is TRBJ2-1; 9 bases are shared with TRBD2. J lost 3 bases, V lost 5 bases, and 2 bases had no gene match. The CDR3 runs to 14 residues. Germline-derived CDR1 and CDR2 are LGHNT and FRNRAP. CDR3 in amino acids: CASGLSGSYNEQFF. For the CDR3, the DNA is TGTGCTAGTGGTCTTAGCGGGAGCTACAATGAGCAGTTCTTC.

This clonotype was observed a handful of times. The chain combines TRBV9 with TRBJ2-7; tentative D call: TRBD1 (5 bases). CDR1 is SGDLS, CDR2 YYNGEE, per germline. The CDR3 loop spans 14 amino acids. The V gene lost 0 bases and the J gene lost 4 bases, with 11 bases spanning the gap. This CDR3 reads CASSVGDRPYEQYF. For the CDR3, the DNA is TGTGCCAGCAGCGTAGGTGACAGACCTTACGAGCAGTACTTC.

The sample holds a few counts of this clonotype. V usage is TRBV2 and J usage is TRBJ2-1, with D perhaps matching TRBD2 (6 bases). The CDR3 has 16 amino acids. V was clipped by 2 bases and J by 4 bases, with 15 bases between them. Germline CDR1 and CDR2: SNHLY and FYNNEI. In DNA form, the CDR3 reads TGTGCCAGCAGTGAACTAGCGAGTGCCAGGTACAATGAGCAGTTCTTC. The encoded protein is CASSELASARYNEQFF.

This clonotype occurred a few times. The CDR3 DNA sequence: TGCAGCGCTGCGACAGGGTCGATCTACAATGAGCAGTTCTTC. It translates to CSAATGSIYNEQFF. The chain recombines TRBV29-1 with TRBJ2-1; 7 bases are a match to TRBD1. The V gene end was trimmed by 7 bases and the J gene end by 3 bases; junction bases not matched to a gene: 9. The CDR3 consists of 14 residues. CDR1 is SQVTM and CDR2 is ANQGSEA in the germline V gene.

This clonotype showed up many times. The V gene is TRBV12-5, the J gene TRBJ1-1; no clear D. CDR1 LGHNT and CDR2 FRNRAP come from the germline V gene. This CDR3 contains 17 residues. Trimming took off 2 bases at V and 1 base at J, with 17 bases between the two ends. The DNA of the CDR3 is TGTGCTAGTGGTTTGACCGTCCTCCGGGAAGCGAACACTGAAGCTTTCTTT. This codes for CASGLTVLREANTEAFF.

In this sample, this clonotype turned up a few times. The chain joins TRBV19 to TRBJ1-1; TRBD1 is a possible D gene (5 bases). Germline values: CDR1 LNHDA, CDR2 SQIVND (reference sequence). This CDR3 comprises 14 residues. Deletions cut 1 base from V and 5 bases from J, with 11 bases between. The CDR3 sequence: CASSIGGEGTEAFF. CDR3 DNA sequence: TGTGCCAGTAGTATAGGAGGGGAGGGAACTGAAGCTTTCTTT. The whole variable domain, filled in from reference TRBV19 and TRBJ1-1, reads DGGITQSPKYLFRKEGQNVTLSCEQNLNHDAMYWYRQDPGQGLRLIYYSQIVNDFQKGDIAEGYSVSREKKESFPLTVTSAQKNPTAFYLCASSIGGEGTEAFFGQGTRLTVV.

The gene calls are TRBV6-5 and TRBJ1-1; 9 bases agree with TRBD1. The CDR3 loop spans 15 amino acids. After removal of 5 bases from V and 4 bases from J, the junction contained 8 bases not matched to a gene. CDR1 is MNHEY, CDR2 SVGAGI, per germline. CDR3: CASSLTGGLTTEAFF. The CDR3 DNA follows: TGTGCCAGCAGTCTGACAGGGGGGTTGACCACTGAAGCTTTCTTT.

This clonotype was observed many times. The CDR3, as DNA: TGTGCCAGCAGTGGAGTCGGGACAGGCGGTGGCTACACCTTC. Protein sequence: CASSGVGTGGGYTF. The chain has TRBV2 and TRBJ1-2; the match to TRBD1 covers 8 bases. The germline V gene has CDR1 SNHLY and CDR2 FYNNEI. V was clipped by 4 bases and J by 7 bases; unmatched bases: 8. The CDR3 loop spans 14 amino acids.

The chain has TRBV5-5 and TRBJ1-4, with 11 bases fitting TRBD1. This CDR3 contains 18 residues. V lost 4 bases, J lost 5 bases, and 13 bases stayed unmatched. CDR1 is SGHKS, CDR2 YYEKEE, per germline (reference sequence). The CDR3: CASSLSPIRDRGNEKLFF. The CDR3 DNA reads as TGTGCCAGCAGCCTCTCACCGATCCGGGACAGGGGGAATGAAAAACTGTTTTTT.

Ten or more counts support this clonotype. CDR3 coding DNA: TGTGCCAGCAGCTTCAGACCAAATGAGCAGTTCTTC. It codes for CASSFRPNEQFF. The chain has TRBV7-6 and TRBJ2-1, with D unresolved. The CDR3 has 12 residues. Germline CDR1 is SGHVS and CDR2 is FNYEAQ. With 3 bases removed from V and 7 bases from J, the gap between germline ends came to 7 bases. Based on the CDR3 plus reference TRBV7-6 and TRBJ2-1, the full variable domain is GAGVSQSPRYKVTKRGQDVALRCDPISGHVSLYWYRQALGQGPEFLTYFNYEAQQDKSGLPNDRFSAERPEGSISTLTIQRTEQRDSAMYRCASSFRPNEQFFGPGTRLTVL.